This passage covers 31 T cell receptor beta chains from one sample sequenced in a study of blood T cell repertoires in COVID-19. The table came from immunoSEQ multiplex PCR; TCRdb's copy has only in-frame clones and leaves some out. The profile shows around 100,000 clones, around 79% of them singletons. Sequences were obtained from peripheral blood. Receptors were obtained from an older man with active or convalescent COVID-19.

This chain connects TRBV10-1 to TRBJ2-5; no clear D. The V gene lost 2 bases and the J gene lost 1 base, with 5 bases spanning the gap. CDR3 length: 13 amino acids. Germline-derived CDR1 and CDR2 are WNHNN and SYGVQD (reference sequence). CDR3 region: CASSETRQETQYF. The CDR3 DNA reads TGCGCCAGCAGTGAGACACGCCAAGAGACCCAGTACTTC.

This chain connects TRBV19 to TRBJ1-5, with D uncertain. The CDR3 has 16 residues. Between the trimmed V and J ends, which lost 3 bases and 2 bases, there was a span of 14 bases. Germline CDR1 is LNHDA and CDR2 is SQIVND (reference sequence). The CDR3 here is CASSIPPQGGNQPQHF. The CDR3 DNA reads as TGTGCCAGTAGTATCCCCCCGCAAGGAGGCAATCAGCCCCAGCATTTT.

The chain has TRBV25-1 and TRBJ2-7; no clear D. Germline-derived CDR1 and CDR2 are MGHDK and SYGVNS. Trimming pared 0 bases from V and 6 bases from J, leaving 3 bases between. The CDR3 runs 11 residues. CDR3 residues: CASSEYREQYF. The CDR3 coding sequence is TGTGCCAGCAGTGAATATCGCGAGCAGTACTTC.

The chain recombines TRBV6-5 with TRBJ1-2; D is unclear. The germline gives CDR1 MNHEY, CDR2 SVGAGI. Trimming removed 2 bases at V and 8 bases at J, with 12 bases between. The CDR3 spans 13 residues. In DNA, the CDR3 is TGTGCCAGCAGTTACCGCAGTCCCTTGGGCTACACCTTC. Residues: CASSYRSPLGYTF.

The chain carries TRBV5-5 and TRBJ2-7, with 7 bases aligning to TRBD1. Trimming removed 3 bases from V and 3 bases from J; junction bases left unmatched: 6. The germline CDR1 and CDR2 sequences are SGHKS and YYEKEE (reference sequence). The CDR3 covers 14 residues. The CDR3 DNA reads TGTGCCAGCAGCTATCCGGGACAGAGCTACGAGCAGTACTTC. Its protein is CASSYPGQSYEQYF. Full variable domain (rest looked up from reference TRBV5-5 and TRBJ2-7): DAGVTQSPTHLIKTRGQQVTLRCSPISGHKSVSWYQQVLGQGPQFIFQYYEKEERGRGNFPDRFSARQFPNYSSELNVNALLLGDSALYLCASSYPGQSYEQYFGPGTRLTVT.

V is TRBV14 and J is TRBJ2-7; 11 bases are a match to TRBD2. The CDR3 covers 15 residues. V lost 4 bases to trimming and J lost 3 bases; unmatched junction nucleotides: 5. Germline V lookup: CDR1 SGHDN, CDR2 FVKESK. The DNA for the CDR3 is TGTGCCAGCAGCCGACTAGGGACTAGCGGCTACGAGCAGTACTTC. Translating it yields CASSRLGTSGYEQYF.

This clone was observed a single time. The genes are TRBV5-1 and TRBJ1-2; 12 positions match TRBD1. CDR1 is SGHRS and CDR2 is YFSETQ in the germline V gene. CDR3 length: 16 amino acids. With V trimmed by 0 bases and J by 6 bases, 6 bases remained unmatched. The CDR3 loop reads CASSLALGQGAHGYTF. CDR3 bases: TGCGCCAGCAGCTTGGCCCTGGGACAGGGGGCTCATGGCTACACCTTC.

The chain links TRBV5-1 to TRBJ1-5; D is perhaps TRBD1 (5 bases). Deletions cut 0 bases from V and 0 bases from J, with 7 bases between. Germline CDR1 is SGHRS and CDR2 is YFSETQ. The CDR3 loop spans 15 amino acids. CDR3 residues: CASSLGTSSNQPQHF. DNA of the CDR3: TGCGCCAGCAGCTTGGGGACATCTAGCAATCAGCCCCAGCATTTT.

The chain employs TRBV5-4 and TRBJ2-7; TRBD2 agrees at 11 bases. CDR3 size: 17 residues. Germline V gives CDR1 SGHNT, CDR2 YYREEE (reference sequence). Losses at the gene ends were 3 bases for V and 2 bases for J; bases not matched to a gene: 10. Here the CDR3 reads CASSSGTSGKKTYEQYF. CDR3 in DNA: TGTGCCAGCAGCTCCGGGACTAGCGGAAAAAAAACCTACGAGCAGTACTTC.

This chain links TRBV5-1 with TRBJ2-1; 8 bases line up with TRBD2. J lost 0 bases, V lost 5 bases, and 10 bases had no gene match. CDR3 length equals 17 residues. Germline loops: CDR1 SGHRS, CDR2 YFSETQ. For the CDR3, the DNA is TGCGCCAGCAGTCTGACCCCGGGGACTAGCTCCTACAATGAGCAGTTCTTC. It specifies CASSLTPGTSSYNEQFF.

The gene calls are TRBV5-4 and TRBJ2-7; TRBD2 matches at 8 bases. J gave up 3 bases and V 0 bases, and 5 bases lay outside the gene matches. In germline, CDR1 is SGHNT, CDR2 YYREEE (reference sequence). The CDR3 consists of 15 residues. The CDR3 is CASSLAGGGLYEQYF. CDR3 sequence (DNA): TGTGCCAGCAGCTTGGCCGGGGGGGGGCTCTACGAGCAGTACTTC.

The gene calls are TRBV12-3 or TRBV12-4 and TRBJ1-1; tentatively, D is TRBD1 (6 bases). The V and J ends lost 5 bases and 5 bases respectively, with 12 bases between them. The CDR3 is made up of 13 amino acids. The CDR3 bases are TGTGCCAGCAGTACAAGGACAGCAACTGAAGCTTTCTTT. It translates to CASSTRTATEAFF.

The chain uses TRBV7-8 and TRBJ2-5; D is unclear. The CDR3 consists of 11 residues. V lost 3 bases to trimming and J lost 5 bases, with 4 bases between them. The germline V gene has CDR1 SGHVS and CDR2 FQNEAQ. CDR3 loop: CASSLSETQYF. Here the CDR3 DNA reads TGTGCCAGCAGCTTGAGCGAGACCCAGTACTTC. Full variable domain (outside the CDR3, taken from reference TRBV7-8 and TRBJ2-5): GAGVSQSPRYKVAKRGQDVALRCDPISGHVSLFWYQQALGQGPEFLTYFQNEAQLDKSGLPSDRFFAERPEGSVSTLKIQRTQQEDSAVYLCASSLSETQYFGPGTRLLVL.

CDR3 residues: CASQPAGAMNTEAFF. The CDR3 DNA reads as TGTGCCAGCCAACCGGCAGGGGCTATGAACACTGAAGCTTTCTTT. The rearrangement uses TRBV5-5 and TRBJ1-1; D might be TRBD1 (6 bases). Trimming left V 7 bases short and J 0 bases short, with 16 bases between. Per germline, CDR1 SGHKS and CDR2 YYEKEE (reference sequence). The CDR3 length is 15 residues. Drawing the rest from reference TRBV5-5 and TRBJ1-1, the complete variable domain is DAGVTQSPTHLIKTRGQQVTLRCSPISGHKSVSWYQQVLGQGPQFIFQYYEKEERGRGNFPDRFSARQFPNYSSELNVNALLLGDSALYLCASQPAGAMNTEAFFGQGTRLTVV.

The rearrangement links TRBV27 to TRBJ1-5, with D perhaps matching TRBD1 (6 bases). CDR1 and CDR2 from the germline V gene are MNHEY and SMNVEV (reference sequence). This CDR3 is built from 15 residues. V was clipped by 3 bases and J by 1 base, with 10 bases between them. CDR3 region: CASSFSGASNQPQHF. CDR3 DNA: TGTGCCAGCAGTTTTTCAGGGGCGAGCAATCAGCCCCAGCATTTT.

The CDR3 nucleotides read TGCGCCAGCAGCTTGGATACGGGGAACTACGAGCAGTACTTC. Residues: CASSLDTGNYEQYF. The V call is TRBV5-1, the J call TRBJ2-7, with D possibly being TRBD2 (5 bases). Trimming removed 0 bases at V and 3 bases at J, with 10 bases between. The germline gives CDR1 SGHRS, CDR2 YFSETQ. This CDR3 is 14 amino acids long.

V is TRBV6-6 and J is TRBJ2-5; tentatively, D is TRBD2 (6 bases). CDR1 MNHNY and CDR2 SVGAGI come from the germline V gene (reference sequence). The CDR3 loop spans 13 amino acids. Trimming cost V 7 bases and J 2 bases, with 11 bases left between them. CDR3 protein: CASTLSGQETQYF. In nucleotides, the CDR3 is TGTGCCAGCACGTTAAGCGGGCAAGAGACCCAGTACTTC.

The sample holds one count of this clone. The rearrangement uses TRBV11-1 and TRBJ1-4; a possible D gene is TRBD1 (6 bases). The CDR3 extends over 14 amino acids. V lost 5 bases and J 6 bases, leaving 13 bases between the germline ends. Germline lookup yields CDR1 SGHAT and CDR2 FQDESV (reference sequence). The CDR3 coding sequence is TGTGCCAGCAGCCCCGGGACAATCGATGAAAAACTGTTTTTT. This sequence encodes CASSPGTIDEKLFF.

V usage is TRBV9 and J usage is TRBJ1-3; the match to TRBD1 covers 9 bases. Germline CDR1 and CDR2: SGDLS and YYNGEE. The CDR3 sequence is 18 residues long. The V and J ends lost 3 bases and 0 bases, in that order; junction bases with no gene match: 10. The CDR3 sequence: CASSAVPGQGTSGNTIYF. DNA for the CDR3: TGTGCCAGCAGCGCAGTCCCGGGACAGGGTACCTCTGGAAACACCATATATTTT.

The sample holds one count of this clone. The chain has TRBV19 and TRBJ2-7; 9 bases align to TRBD1. Germline CDR1 LNHDA, CDR2 SQIVND (reference sequence). The CDR3 has 15 amino acids. V shed 4 bases and J 4 bases; nucleotides not matched to a gene: 8. The CDR3 nucleotides read TGTGCCAGTAGTACACCGGGACAGGGTGGGTACGAGCAGTACTTC. This gives the protein CASSTPGQGGYEQYF.

This rearrangement joins TRBV4-1 to TRBJ2-7; D is possibly TRBD2 (6 bases). Germline V gene sequence: CDR1 MGHRA, CDR2 YSYEKL. The CDR3 consists of 14 residues. V lost 3 bases and J lost 3, with 12 bases in between. The CDR3 DNA reads as TGCGCCAGCAGCCAGGGAGGAGGGAACTACGAGCAGTACTTC. It translates to CASSQGGGNYEQYF.

This clone was picked up one time. The chain combines TRBV19 with TRBJ1-3; D might be TRBD1 (6 bases). Looked up from germline, CDR1 is LNHDA and CDR2 is SQIVND (reference sequence). The CDR3 is 16 amino acids. With 6 bases removed from V and 0 bases from J, the gap between germline ends came to 15 bases. DNA for the CDR3: TGTGCCAGTAGCACCGGACAGTTGAGCTCTGGAAACACCATATATTTT. It translates to CASSTGQLSSGNTIYF.

The V call is TRBV2, the J call TRBJ1-6; 7 bases are a match to TRBD1. Germline V gives CDR1 SNHLY, CDR2 FYNNEI. The CDR3 has 15 residues. V lost 4 bases, J lost 7 bases, and 7 bases stayed unmatched. The CDR3 DNA reads TGTGCCAGCAGTGTTTTCATGGGACAGAATTCACCCCTCCACTTT. This translates into CASSVFMGQNSPLHF.

The CDR3 reads CASSTGTAGEQYF. The CDR3, as DNA: TGTGCCAGTAGTACCGGGACAGCCGGCGAGCAGTACTTC. The V and J genes are TRBV19 and TRBJ2-7, with TRBD1 matching 7 bases. This CDR3 comprises 13 residues. In germline, CDR1 is LNHDA, CDR2 SQIVND (reference sequence). Trimming removed 4 bases from V and 6 bases from J; junction bases left unmatched: 6.

The chain couples TRBV18 to TRBJ2-6; 7 nucleotides line up with TRBD1. Germline CDR1 and CDR2: KGHSH and LQKENI. V shed 4 bases, J shed 3 bases, and the junction held 6 bases outside the gene matches. The length of the CDR3 is 16 residues. The chain's CDR3 is CASSLGQPRGANVLTF. In nucleotides, the CDR3 is TGTGCCAGCTCACTGGGACAGCCCCGTGGGGCCAACGTCCTGACTTTC.

This clone was seen a single time. The chain links TRBV20-1 to TRBJ2-7, with 8 bases lining up with TRBD1. There are 14 residues in the CDR3. The V segment lost 3 bases and the J segment 0 bases; nucleotides outside the gene matches: 4. Germline loops: CDR1 DFQATT, CDR2 SNEGSKA (reference sequence). CDR3: CSASRTGSSYEQYF. Here the CDR3 DNA reads TGCAGTGCTAGTCGGACAGGGAGCTCCTACGAGCAGTACTTC.

The chain links TRBV13 to TRBJ2-7; tentative D call: TRBD2 (6 bases). V was trimmed by 5 bases and J by 4 bases, leaving 18 bases between them. The V gene's germline CDR1 is PRHDT and CDR2 FYEKMQ (reference sequence). CDR3 length equals 15 residues. In DNA, the CDR3 is TGTGCCAGCAGCGGCCTTAGGGACTTAACATACGAGCAGTACTTC. Residues: CASSGLRDLTYEQYF.

This clone came up a few times. The chain employs TRBV5-5 and TRBJ1-4; a weak D match, TRBD1 (5 bases). This CDR3 comprises 16 residues. The germline V gene has CDR1 SGHKS and CDR2 YYEKEE (reference sequence). The V end was cut by 4 bases, the J end by 7 bases, with 20 bases between. The DNA of the CDR3 is TGTGCCAGCAGCCCCGGGACTGCCGTCAACCCTGAAAAACTGTTTTTT. This translates into CASSPGTAVNPEKLFF.

The chain carries TRBV7-2 and TRBJ2-2; a possible D gene is TRBD2 (5 bases). This CDR3 is built from 12 residues. Germline CDR1 reads SGHTA; CDR2 reads FQGNSA. V gave up 3 bases and J gave up 14 bases, with 13 bases separating them. The CDR3 nucleotides read TGTGCCAGCAGCTTTTCGACACTAGTACTGTTTTTT. Amino acid sequence: CASSFSTLVLFF.

The chain carries TRBV24-1 and TRBJ2-3; D might be TRBD1 (5 bases). Looked up from germline, CDR1 is KGHDR and CDR2 is SFDVKD. The length of the CDR3 is 14 residues. V was pared by 4 bases and J by 1 base, with 8 bases between. The CDR3 loop is CATSDPTGTDTQYF. The CDR3 nucleotides read TGTGCCACCAGTGACCCGACAGGCACAGATACGCAGTATTTT.

The V and J genes are TRBV5-1 and TRBJ2-3, with a tentative D call TRBD2 (6 bases). The CDR3 consists of 16 residues. Germline values: CDR1 SGHRS, CDR2 YFSETQ. With 5 bases removed from V and 1 base from J, the gap between germline ends came to 17 bases. The CDR3 DNA follows: TGCGCCAGCAGAATCGAACTAGCTTGGGGCACAGATACGCAGTATTTT. This translates into CASRIELAWGTDTQYF.